These 10 T cell receptor beta chains were sequenced from one sample in a study of T cells in localized non-small cell lung cancer. Sequencing used immunoSEQ multiplex PCR; TCRdb keeps in-frame clones, though not all of them. The profile shows 58,000 or so clones, under 90% of them singletons. The source was peripheral blood, collected before any cancer treatment. These receptors originate from a woman aged 40-69 years with stage I lung adenocarcinoma.

This chain uses TRBV2 with TRBJ2-3; D may be TRBD1 or TRBD2 (5 bases each). Germline V gene lookup returns CDR1 SNHLY and CDR2 FYNNEI. Trimming removed 9 bases from V and 6 bases from J, with 16 bases in between. There are 13 residues in the CDR3. In nucleotides, the CDR3 is TGTGCCAGAACGGGACCCCTACGGGATACGCAGTATTTT. Translating it yields CARTGPLRDTQYF.

The chain links TRBV28 to TRBJ1-2; D is unresolved. This CDR3 is 14 amino acids long. V lost 3 bases and J 5 bases, leaving 13 bases between the germline ends. The germline CDR1 and CDR2 sequences are MDHEN and SYDVKM. The CDR3, as DNA: TGTGCCAGCAGTTTGTCGCGGATCCTGTATGGCTACACCTTC. This sequence encodes CASSLSRILYGYTF.

The genes are TRBV28 and TRBJ2-7; D is possibly TRBD1 or TRBD2 (6 bases each). The CDR3 runs to 13 residues. Looked up from germline, CDR1 is MDHEN and CDR2 is SYDVKM. V was shortened by 10 bases and J by 2 bases, with 15 bases between the two germline ends. The CDR3 sequence: CATEDGGTYEQYF. In DNA form, the CDR3 reads TGTGCCACCGAAGACGGGGGCACCTACGAGCAGTACTTC.

This clone appeared a few times. CDR3 sequence: CASSVGDGTEAFF. For the CDR3, the DNA is TGTGCCAGCAGCGTAGGGGACGGGACCGAAGCTTTCTTT. The chain combines TRBV9 with TRBJ1-1; a possible D gene is TRBD1 (5 bases). V lost 0 bases and J 8 bases, leaving 11 bases between the germline ends. Germline CDR1 SGDLS, CDR2 YYNGEE. This CDR3 region has 13 residues.

The chain has TRBV25-1 and TRBJ2-5; 10 bases line up with TRBD1. The germline gives CDR1 MGHDK, CDR2 SYGVNS. CDR3 length equals 14 residues. Losses at the gene ends were 3 bases for V and 9 bases for J; bases not matched to a gene: 7. The DNA for the CDR3 is TGTGCCAGCAGTGATCCCCGGGACAGGGGTCCCCAGTACTTC. It codes for CASSDPRDRGPQYF.

This sequence joins TRBV11-1 and TRBJ2-2, with D tentatively TRBD2 (6 bases). From germline, CDR1 is SGHAT and CDR2 FQDESV (reference sequence). Deletions cut 3 bases from V and 4 bases from J, with 12 bases between. The CDR3 covers 15 residues. In nucleotides, the CDR3 is TGTGCCAGCAGCTTTCGGGGGAGTACCACCGGGGAGCTGTTTTTT. Protein sequence: CASSFRGSTTGELFF.

The chain employs TRBV18 and TRBJ2-7; 7 positions agree with TRBD2. Germline trimming cut 0 bases from V and 4 bases from J; bases unmatched to any gene: 9. Germline assignment: CDR1 KGHSH and CDR2 LQKENI. The CDR3 runs 16 residues. CDR3 sequence reads: CASSPPSGGRSYEQYF. The CDR3 coding sequence is TGTGCCAGCTCACCACCCTCCGGGGGGAGGAGTTACGAGCAGTACTTC. Together with reference TRBV18 and TRBJ2-7, the CDR3 gives the full variable domain: NAGVMQNPRHLVRRRGQEARLRCSPMKGHSHVYWYRQLPEEGLKFMVYLQKENIIDESGMPKERFSAEFPKEGPSILRIQQVVRGDSAAYFCASSPPSGGRSYEQYFGPGTRLTVT.

CDR3: CASSYSAGADQHF. CDR3 nucleotide sequence: TGTGCCAGCAGTTACTCTGCAGGGGCCGACCAGCATTTT. V is TRBV6-5 and J is TRBJ1-5; D is possibly TRBD1 (6 bases). Trimming took off 0 bases at V and 12 bases at J, with 12 bases between the two ends. Per the germline V gene, CDR1 is MNHEY and CDR2 is SVGAGI. CDR3 length: 13 amino acids.

This CDR3 reads CASSDGQGLGTDTQYF. The CDR3 region has the DNA TGTGCCAGCAGCGATGGTCAGGGGCTTGGGACAGATACGCAGTATTTT. The V and J genes are TRBV9 and TRBJ2-3; a weak D match, TRBD1 (6 bases). V was trimmed by 3 bases and J by 3 bases, leaving 17 bases between them. The length of the CDR3 is 16 residues. Germline loops: CDR1 SGDLS, CDR2 YYNGEE.

The chain employs TRBV21-1 and TRBJ2-3; no DNA check was done on the table's D call, TRBD2. TRBV21-1 represents a pseudogene. The CDR3 is 20 residues long. The CDR3 coding sequence is TGTGCCAGCACCCTCGGCCGTGGGACTAGCGGGAGTAGGGGCACAGATACGCAGTATTTT. It specifies CASTLGRGTSGSRGTDTQYF.